These 14 T cell receptor beta chains were all obtained from the same sample, sequenced in a study of CD8+CD57+ T cells in acquired aplastic anemia. CDR3 and TCR beta VDJ profiling relied on a genomic DNA template. TCRdb called the reads again in MiXCR, with one record for every CDR3 protein. The table lists 60,000 or so distinct CDR3 sequences, less than 65% of them singletons, with about 2.5% in the top ten. Sequenced: sorted CD4+, CD8+, or CD8+CD57+ T cells (not recorded which) from PBMCs. The origin of the receptors is a human donor in good health, serving as a control.

The chain recombines TRBV7-7 with TRBJ2-3; TRBD2 might be the D (6 bases). The CDR3 consists of 14 residues. Trimming left V 4 bases short and J 0 bases short, with 8 bases between. Germline CDR1 reads SSHAT; CDR2 reads FNYEAQ (reference sequence). CDR3 region: CASSSGLSTDTQYF. DNA of the CDR3: TGTGCCAGCAGCTCAGGACTAAGCACAGATACGCAGTATTTT.

This clonotype occurred a few times. One junction end does not reproduce the germline sequence, and a read error may be involved. The CDR3 loop is CASSPAGGLFF. Written as DNA, the CDR3 is TGTGCCAGCAGCCCCGCTGGGGGGCTGTTTTTT. The chain combines TRBV7-9 with TRBJ2-2, with D perhaps being TRBD1 or TRBD2 (5 bases each). CDR1 SEHNR and CDR2 FQNEAQ come from the germline V gene (reference sequence). The CDR3 extends over 11 amino acids.

The genes are TRBV19 and TRBJ2-2, with 8 bases identical to TRBD1. This CDR3 is built from 14 residues. The trim removed 7 bases at V and 6 bases at J, leaving 7 bases unmatched. Germline CDR1 LNHDA, CDR2 SQIVND (reference sequence). The CDR3 loop reads CASTGQGIAGELFF. The DNA for the CDR3 is TGTGCCAGTACTGGACAGGGAATCGCCGGGGAGCTGTTTTTT.

The chain is built from TRBV15 and TRBJ2-7; weak D call: TRBD1 (5 bases). The V end was cut by 1 base, the J end by 2 bases, with 9 bases between. The V gene's germline CDR1 is LNHNV and CDR2 YYDKDF (reference sequence). This CDR3 spans 14 amino acids. The CDR3 is CATSRVAGPYEQYF. CDR3 in DNA: TGTGCCACCAGCAGAGTGGCAGGGCCCTACGAGCAGTACTTC.

CDR3 DNA sequence: TGCGCCAGCAGCTTCGCGACAGGGCCAGATTCACCCCTCCACTTT. Encoded protein: CASSFATGPDSPLHF. The chain combines TRBV5-1 with TRBJ1-6; 7 bases align to TRBD1. Germline CDR1 reads SGHRS; CDR2 reads YFSETQ. The CDR3 consists of 15 residues. V dropped 2 bases and J dropped 8; count of bases not matched to a gene: 7.

This clonotype has at least ten counts. This chain uses TRBV14 with TRBJ2-7; TRBD1 is a possible D gene (6 bases). Germline V gene data show CDR1 as SGHDN and CDR2 as FVKESK. There are 14 residues in the CDR3. V gave up 4 bases and J gave up 0 bases, with 10 bases separating them. This CDR3 reads CASSRRDNSYEQYF. The CDR3 DNA reads TGTGCCAGCAGCCGACGGGACAACTCCTACGAGCAGTACTTC.

This chain links TRBV19 with TRBJ1-6; D gene unclear. V was pared by 10 bases and J by 4 bases, with 8 bases between. This CDR3 contains 12 residues. Germline CDR1 and CDR2: LNHDA and SQIVND (reference sequence). The CDR3 protein is CAIGPYNSPLHF. CDR3 nucleotides: TGTGCCATAGGTCCTTATAATTCACCCCTCCACTTT.

This clonotype was observed many times. The rearrangement links TRBV3-1 to TRBJ2-1, with 7 bases aligning to TRBD1. Trimming cost V 4 bases and J 3 bases; bases outside gene matches: 3. The CDR3 runs to 14 residues. Germline V CDR1 and CDR2: LGHDT, YNNKEL (reference sequence). CDR3 sequence: CASSRRTGYNEQFF. For the CDR3, the DNA is TGTGCCAGCAGCCGGCGGACAGGCTACAATGAGCAGTTCTTC.

The V gene is TRBV5-1, the J gene TRBJ2-2; the D is unclear. The CDR3 has 14 residues. Trimming took 1 base from V and 5 from J, leaving 9 bases between them. Looked up from germline, CDR1 is SGHRS and CDR2 is YFSETQ. The CDR3 spells CASSLSARTGELFF. The CDR3 DNA follows: TGCGCCAGCAGCTTGTCGGCGCGGACCGGGGAGCTGTTTTTT.

V is TRBV2 and J is TRBJ2-7; 8 bases agree with TRBD2. The germline gives CDR1 SNHLY, CDR2 FYNNEI. V dropped 9 bases and J dropped 5; count of bases not matched to a gene: 12. The CDR3 loop spans 14 amino acids. The CDR3 DNA follows: TGTGCCAGTGGCAGGACTAGCTTCTACAACGAGCAGTACTTC. Protein: CASGRTSFYNEQYF.

This clonotype came up a few times. The V call is TRBV7-3, the J call TRBJ2-5; a possible D gene is TRBD1 (5 bases). Germline CDR1 SGHTA, CDR2 FQGTGA. The CDR3 has 11 amino acids. Trimming removed 5 bases from V and 4 bases from J, with 5 bases in between. CDR3 nucleotide sequence: TGTGCCAGCAGCACAGGAGAGACCCAGTACTTC. Protein: CASSTGETQYF. The full variable domain, in which reference TRBV7-3 and TRBJ2-5 provide the parts outside the CDR3, is GAGVSQTPSNKVTEKGKYVELRCDPISGHTALYWYRQSLGQGPEFLIYFQGTGAADDSGLPNDRFFAVRPEGSVSTLKIQRTERGDSAVYLCASSTGETQYFGPGTRLLVL.

The chain is built from TRBV15 and TRBJ2-5; D perhaps matches TRBD2 (6 bases). This CDR3 spans 16 amino acids. V dropped 4 bases and J dropped 1 base, with 16 bases sitting between them. CDR1 is LNHNV and CDR2 is YYDKDF in the germline V gene (reference sequence). The CDR3 loop is CATSNNRGLVQETQYF. CDR3 nucleotides: TGTGCCACCAGCAACAATAGGGGACTGGTCCAAGAGACCCAGTACTTC.

In its sample, this clonotype was seen many times. The V call is TRBV18, the J call TRBJ2-5, with D perhaps being TRBD1 or TRBD2 (7 bases each). Germline V lookup: CDR1 KGHSH, CDR2 LQKENI. This CDR3 contains 14 residues. With 3 bases removed from V and 4 bases from J, the gap between germline ends came to 12 bases. CDR3 sequence reads: CASSPGGGGETQYF. The CDR3 coding sequence is TGTGCCAGCTCACCGGGAGGGGGCGGAGAGACCCAGTACTTC.

The chain has TRBV7-9 and TRBJ2-7; D possibly corresponds to TRBD2 (5 bases). The CDR3 sequence is 14 residues long. Trimming removed 5 bases from V and 5 bases from J, with 16 bases in between. Germline values: CDR1 SEHNR, CDR2 FQNEAQ (reference sequence). CDR3 region: CASSPPPTRNEQYF. The DNA for the CDR3 is TGTGCCAGCAGCCCACCACCTACTAGGAACGAGCAGTACTTC.